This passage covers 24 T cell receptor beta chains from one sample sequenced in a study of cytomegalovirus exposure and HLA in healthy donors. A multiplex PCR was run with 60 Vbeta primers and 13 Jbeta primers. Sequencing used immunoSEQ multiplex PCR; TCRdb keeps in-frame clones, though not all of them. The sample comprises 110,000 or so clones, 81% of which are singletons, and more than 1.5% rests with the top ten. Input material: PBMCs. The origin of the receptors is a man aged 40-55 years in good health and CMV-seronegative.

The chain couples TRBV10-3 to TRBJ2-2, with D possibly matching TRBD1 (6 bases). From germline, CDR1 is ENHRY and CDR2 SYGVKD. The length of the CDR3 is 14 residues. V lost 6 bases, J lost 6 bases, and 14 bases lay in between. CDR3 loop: CAIRPRGTAGELFF. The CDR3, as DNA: TGTGCCATCAGACCAAGGGGGACGGCCGGGGAGCTGTTTTTT.

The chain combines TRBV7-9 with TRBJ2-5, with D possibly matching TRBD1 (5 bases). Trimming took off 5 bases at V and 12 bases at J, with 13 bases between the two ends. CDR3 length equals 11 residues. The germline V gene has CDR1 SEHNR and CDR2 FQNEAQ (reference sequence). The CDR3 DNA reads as TGTGCCAGCAGCCCTACAGGTCCTAAGTACTTC. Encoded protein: CASSPTGPKYF.

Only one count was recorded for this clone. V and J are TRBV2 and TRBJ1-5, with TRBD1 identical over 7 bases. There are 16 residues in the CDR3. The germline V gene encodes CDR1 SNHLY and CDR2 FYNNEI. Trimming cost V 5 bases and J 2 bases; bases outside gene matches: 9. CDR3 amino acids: CASSRQGRTGNQPQHF. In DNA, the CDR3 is TGTGCCAGCAGTCGACAGGGCCGGACGGGCAATCAGCCCCAGCATTTT.

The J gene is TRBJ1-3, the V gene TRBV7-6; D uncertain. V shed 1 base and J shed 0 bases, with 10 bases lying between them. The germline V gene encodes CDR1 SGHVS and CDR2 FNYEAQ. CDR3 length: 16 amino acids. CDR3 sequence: CASSLEPVFSGNTIYF. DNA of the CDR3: TGTGCCAGCAGCTTAGAACCAGTTTTCTCTGGAAACACCATATATTTT.

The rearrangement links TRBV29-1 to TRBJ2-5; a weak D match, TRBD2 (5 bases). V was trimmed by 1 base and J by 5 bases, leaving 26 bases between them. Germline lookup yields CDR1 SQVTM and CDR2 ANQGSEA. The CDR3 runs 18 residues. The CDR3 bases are TGCAGCGTTGAAGGCTTATATGAGGGAACCACCTTGGGGGAGACCCAGTACTTC. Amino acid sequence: CSVEGLYEGTTLGETQYF. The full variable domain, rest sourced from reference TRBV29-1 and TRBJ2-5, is SAVISQKPSRDICQRGTSLTIQCQVDSQVTMMFWYRQQPGQSLTLIATANQGSEATYESGFVIDKFPISRPNLTFSTLTVSNMSPEDSSIYLCSVEGLYEGTTLGETQYFGPGTRLLVL.

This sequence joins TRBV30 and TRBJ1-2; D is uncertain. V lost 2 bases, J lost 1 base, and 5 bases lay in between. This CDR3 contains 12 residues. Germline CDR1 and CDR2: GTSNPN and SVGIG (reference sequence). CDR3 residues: CAWSTDNYGYTF. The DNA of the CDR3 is TGTGCCTGGAGTACAGATAACTATGGCTACACCTTC.

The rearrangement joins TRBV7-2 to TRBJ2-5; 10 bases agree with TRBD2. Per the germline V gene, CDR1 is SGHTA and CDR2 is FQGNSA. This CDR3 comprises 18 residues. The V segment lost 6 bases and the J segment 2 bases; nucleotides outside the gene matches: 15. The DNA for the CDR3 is TGTGCCAGCAGAGCCGTGGTAGCGGGGGGCCGAAGTCAAGAGACCCAGTACTTC. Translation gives CASRAVVAGGRSQETQYF.

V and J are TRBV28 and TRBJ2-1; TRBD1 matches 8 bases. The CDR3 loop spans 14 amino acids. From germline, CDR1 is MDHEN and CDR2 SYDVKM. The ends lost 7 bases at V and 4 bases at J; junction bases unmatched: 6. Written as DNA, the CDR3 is TGTGCCAGCAAAGTGACAGGGGCTTACAATGAGCAGTTCTTC. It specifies CASKVTGAYNEQFF.

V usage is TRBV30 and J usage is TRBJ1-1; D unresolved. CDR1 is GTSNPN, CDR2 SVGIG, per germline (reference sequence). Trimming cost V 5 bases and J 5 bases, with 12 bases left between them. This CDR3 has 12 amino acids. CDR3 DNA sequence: TGTGCCTGGCGAACTGGGCCGACTGAAGCTTTCTTT. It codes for CAWRTGPTEAFF.

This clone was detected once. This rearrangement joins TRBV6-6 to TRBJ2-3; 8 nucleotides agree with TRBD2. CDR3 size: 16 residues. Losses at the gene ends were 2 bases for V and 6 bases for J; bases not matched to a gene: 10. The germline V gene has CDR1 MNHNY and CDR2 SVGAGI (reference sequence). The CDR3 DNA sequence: TGTGCCAGCAGTTACGGGTTAGAGCGGGAGTACGATACGCAGTATTTT. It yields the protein CASSYGLEREYDTQYF.

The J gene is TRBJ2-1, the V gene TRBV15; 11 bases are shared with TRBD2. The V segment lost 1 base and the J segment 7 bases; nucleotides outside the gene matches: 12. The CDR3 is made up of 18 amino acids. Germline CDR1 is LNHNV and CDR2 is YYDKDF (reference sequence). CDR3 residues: CATSRVALLAGGENEQFF. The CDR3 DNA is TGTGCCACCAGCAGAGTGGCCTTGCTAGCGGGGGGCGAGAATGAGCAGTTCTTC.

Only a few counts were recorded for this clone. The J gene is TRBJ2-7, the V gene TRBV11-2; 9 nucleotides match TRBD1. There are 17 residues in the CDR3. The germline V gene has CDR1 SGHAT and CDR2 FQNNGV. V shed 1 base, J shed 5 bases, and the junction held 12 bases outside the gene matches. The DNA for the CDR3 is TGTGCCAGCAGCTTAGCCCCCACCGGGACAGGGCCCCACGAGCAGTACTTC. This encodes CASSLAPTGTGPHEQYF.

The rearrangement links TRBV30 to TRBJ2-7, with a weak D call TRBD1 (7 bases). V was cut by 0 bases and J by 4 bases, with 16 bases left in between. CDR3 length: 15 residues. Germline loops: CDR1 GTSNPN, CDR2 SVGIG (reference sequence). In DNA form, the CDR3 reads TGTGCCTGGAGTGTATCAGGAGGGGGCGCTTACGAGCAGTACTTC. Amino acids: CAWSVSGGGAYEQYF.

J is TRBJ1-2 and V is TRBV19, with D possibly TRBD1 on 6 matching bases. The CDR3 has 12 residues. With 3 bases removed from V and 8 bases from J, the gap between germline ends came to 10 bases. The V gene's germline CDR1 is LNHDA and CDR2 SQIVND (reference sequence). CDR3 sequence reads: CASSIWGQGYTF. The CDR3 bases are TGTGCCAGTAGTATTTGGGGGCAGGGCTACACCTTC.

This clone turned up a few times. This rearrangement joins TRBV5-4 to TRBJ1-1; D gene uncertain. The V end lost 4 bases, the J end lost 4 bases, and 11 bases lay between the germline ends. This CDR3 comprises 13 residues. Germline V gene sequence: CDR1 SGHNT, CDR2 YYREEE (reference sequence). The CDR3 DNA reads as TGTGCCAGCAGCCTAGTGAGGTCCACTGAAGCTTTCTTT. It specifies CASSLVRSTEAFF.

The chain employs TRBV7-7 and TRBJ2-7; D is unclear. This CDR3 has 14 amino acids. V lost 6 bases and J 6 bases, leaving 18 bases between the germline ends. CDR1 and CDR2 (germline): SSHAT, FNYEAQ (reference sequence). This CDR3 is CASSPGSPSSEQYF. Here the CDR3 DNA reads TGTGCCAGCAGTCCCGGGTCTCCAAGCAGCGAGCAGTACTTC.

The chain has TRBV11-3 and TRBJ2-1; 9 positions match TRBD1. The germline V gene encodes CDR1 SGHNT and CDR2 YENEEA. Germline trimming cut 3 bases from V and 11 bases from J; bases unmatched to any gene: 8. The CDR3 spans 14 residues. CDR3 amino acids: CASSLIRGQGKQFF. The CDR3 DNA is TGTGCCAGCAGCTTGATAAGGGGACAGGGCAAGCAGTTCTTC.

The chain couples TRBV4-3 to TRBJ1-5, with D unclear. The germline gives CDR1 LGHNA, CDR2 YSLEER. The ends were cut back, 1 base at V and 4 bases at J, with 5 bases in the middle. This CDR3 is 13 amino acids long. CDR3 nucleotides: TGCGCCAGCAGCCAAGGGCAAAATCAGCCCCAGCATTTT. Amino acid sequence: CASSQGQNQPQHF.

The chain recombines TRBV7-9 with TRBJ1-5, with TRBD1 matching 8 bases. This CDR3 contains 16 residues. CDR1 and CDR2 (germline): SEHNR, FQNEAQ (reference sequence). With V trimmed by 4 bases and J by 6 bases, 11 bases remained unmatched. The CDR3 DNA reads TGTGCCAGCAGCTCGAAGACAGGGGTAAGCGGTCAGCCCCAGCATTTT. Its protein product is CASSSKTGVSGQPQHF.

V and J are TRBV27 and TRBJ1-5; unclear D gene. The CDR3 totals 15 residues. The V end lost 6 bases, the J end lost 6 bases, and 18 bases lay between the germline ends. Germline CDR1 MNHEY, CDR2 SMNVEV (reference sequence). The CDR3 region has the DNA TGTGCCAGCAGATCCACCTGGAGGGAATTTCAGCCCCAGCATTTT. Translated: CASRSTWREFQPQHF.

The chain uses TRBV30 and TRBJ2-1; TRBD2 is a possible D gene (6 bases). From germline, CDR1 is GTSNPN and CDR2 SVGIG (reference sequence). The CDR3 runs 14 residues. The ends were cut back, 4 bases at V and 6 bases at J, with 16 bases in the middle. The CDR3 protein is CAWTGGWGSNEQFF. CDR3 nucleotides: TGTGCCTGGACCGGGGGTTGGGGGAGCAATGAGCAGTTCTTC.

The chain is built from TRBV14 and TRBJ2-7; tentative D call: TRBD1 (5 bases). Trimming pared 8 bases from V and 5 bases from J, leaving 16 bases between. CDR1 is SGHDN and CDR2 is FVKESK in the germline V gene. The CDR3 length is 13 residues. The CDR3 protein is CASSSQGRNEQYF. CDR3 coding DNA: TGTGCCAGCTCCTCCCAGGGAAGGAACGAGCAGTACTTC. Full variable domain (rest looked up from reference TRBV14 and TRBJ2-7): EAGVTQFPSHSVIEKGQTVTLRCDPISGHDNLYWYRRVMGKEIKFLLHFVKESKQDESGMPNNRFLAERTGGTYSTLKVQPAELEDSGVYFCASSSQGRNEQYFGPGTRLTVT.

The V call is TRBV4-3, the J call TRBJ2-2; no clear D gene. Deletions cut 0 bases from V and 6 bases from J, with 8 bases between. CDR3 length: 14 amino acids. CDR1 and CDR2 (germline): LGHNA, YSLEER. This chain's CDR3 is CASSQDPSAGELFF. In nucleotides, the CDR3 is TGCGCCAGCAGCCAAGATCCCTCAGCCGGGGAGCTGTTTTTT.

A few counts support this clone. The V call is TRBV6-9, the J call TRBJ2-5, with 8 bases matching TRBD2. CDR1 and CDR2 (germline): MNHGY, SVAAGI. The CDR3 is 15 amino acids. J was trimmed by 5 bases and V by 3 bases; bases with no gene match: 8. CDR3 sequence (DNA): TGTGCCAGCAGTTACATAGATTCGGGGGGGGAGACCCAGTACTTC. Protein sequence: CASSYIDSGGETQYF.